This T cell receptor (beta chain) was recovered during a study of CD8+CD57+ T cells in acquired aplastic anemia. Study summary: An average of roughly 3 ug of DNA was obtained from sorted CD4+ and CD8+ cells.

This clonotype was seen more than once but under ten times. No antigen is known for it. The study, taken as a whole, reports: Between patients and controls, roughly 29 CD8+ CDR3 sequences were found in common.

According to the study, genomic DNA was the template for TCR beta VDJ and CDR3 profiling. TCRdb passed the reads through MiXCR, listing each CDR3 protein once. The repertoire holds around 430,000 distinct CDR3 sequences, with more than 25% as singletons. Only patients with CD8+CD57+ cell expansion on flow cytometry were chosen for sequencing. In all patients, the disease was severe acquired aplastic anemia. Patients had received no therapy at the time of blood sampling. Germline V gene data show CDR1 as SGHRS and CDR2 as YFSETQ. The length of the CDR3 is 14 residues. V was shortened by 2 bases and J by 5 bases, with 11 bases between the two germline ends.

This receptor was taken from a human donor with aplastic anemia. Sequencing used sorted CD4+, CD8+, or CD8+CD57+ T cells (not recorded which) from PBMCs. The V call is TRBV5-1, the J call TRBJ1-5; D ambiguous. The CDR3, as DNA: TGCGCCAGCAGCTTAATCGGTAGAGATCAGCCCCAGCATTTT. Residues: CASSLIGRDQPQHF.